One sample yielded the 3 T cell receptor beta chains listed below, sequenced in a study of circulating CD8 cells and anti-PD-1 response in melanoma (dated by TCRdb to the early 2020s). A BD FACSAria II cell sorter was used to sort four subsets, defined by PD-1 and/or TIGIT, from live CD3+CD8+TCRalphabeta+ cells. TCRdb names NextSeq 500 as the instrument used. The QIAseq Immune Repertoire RNA Library Kit, Human TCR Panel was used to prepare TCR libraries from 15 ng of total RNA. The public reads were reprocessed in TCRdb via fastp at Q25 and MiXCR, keeping in-frame beta chains. All rows with the same CDR3 protein become a single entry with the most common DNA and genes. Within this sample are 900 to 1,300 distinct CDR3 sequences, with 9.7% of them counted one time only. The ten top clones hold over 5% of the sample. The material was CD8+ T cells from PBMCs, obtained at baseline or after one month of anti-PD-1 therapy (not recorded which). The receptors shown here come from a human donor with melanoma.

By frequency in the sample, this clonotype is large (0.1 to 1%). V usage is TRBV20-1 and J usage is TRBJ2-7; D unclear. The ends were cut back, 1 base at V and 3 bases at J, with 10 bases in the middle. Germline V lookup: CDR1 DFQATT, CDR2 SNEGSKA (reference sequence). The CDR3 has 13 amino acids. Here the CDR3 reads CSARVPFGYEQYF. The DNA for the CDR3 is TGCAGTGCTAGAGTCCCTTTTGGCTACGAGCAGTACTTC.

This clonotype appeared a few times. The V gene is TRBV4-2, the J gene TRBJ2-7; no definite D call. Between the trimmed V and J ends, which lost 4 bases and 0 bases, there was a span of 13 bases. Germline V CDR1 and CDR2: LGHNA, YNFKEQ. CDR3 length: 15 residues. The chain's CDR3 is CASSRNGPSSYEQYF. CDR3 in DNA: TGTGCCAGCAGCCGTAATGGACCTTCCTCCTACGAGCAGTACTTC.

This clonotype is categorized as large. The J gene is TRBJ2-1, the V gene TRBV7-3; D is perhaps TRBD2 (5 bases). Per the germline V gene, CDR1 is SGHTA and CDR2 is FQGTGA. This CDR3 contains 14 residues. V was shortened by 2 bases and J by 2 bases, with 7 bases between the two germline ends. CDR3 residues: CASSLAGPYNEQFF. CDR3 sequence (DNA): TGTGCCAGCAGCTTAGCGGGTCCCTACAATGAGCAGTTCTTC. Full variable domain (missing parts from reference TRBV7-3 and TRBJ2-1): GAGVSQTPSNKVTEKGKYVELRCDPISGHTALYWYRQSLGQGPEFLIYFQGTGAADDSGLPNDRFFAVRPEGSVSTLKIQRTERGDSAVYLCASSLAGPYNEQFFGPGTRLTVL.